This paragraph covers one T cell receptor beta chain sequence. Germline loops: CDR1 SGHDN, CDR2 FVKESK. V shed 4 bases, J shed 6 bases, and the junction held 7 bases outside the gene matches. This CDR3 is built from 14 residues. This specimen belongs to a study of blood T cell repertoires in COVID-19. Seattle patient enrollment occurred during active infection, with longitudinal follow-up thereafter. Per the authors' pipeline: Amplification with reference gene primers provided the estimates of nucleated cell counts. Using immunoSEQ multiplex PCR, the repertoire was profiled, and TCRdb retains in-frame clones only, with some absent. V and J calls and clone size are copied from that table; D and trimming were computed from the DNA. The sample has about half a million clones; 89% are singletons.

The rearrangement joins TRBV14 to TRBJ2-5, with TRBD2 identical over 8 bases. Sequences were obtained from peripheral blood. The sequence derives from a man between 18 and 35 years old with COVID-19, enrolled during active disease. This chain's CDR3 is CASSLPGLVKTQYF. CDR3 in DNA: TGTGCCAGCAGCCTACCGGGACTAGTTAAGACCCAGTACTTC.